The 19 T cell receptor beta chains reported below all come from one sample, sequenced in a study of post-analysis software for immune sequencing data. Findings and caveats of the study: Patients carried roughly 5 TRBV segments more frequently than controls did, and TRBV5-6, TRBV5-1 and TRBV20-1 were among them.

Carried by the TCR beta cDNA libraries were unique molecular identifiers. TCRdb ran MiXCR on the PCR reads and lists one entry per CDR3 protein. The top ten hold roughly 12% of the sample, which has hundreds of thousands of distinct CDR3 sequences, 55% to 60% seen once. No antigen has been identified for these receptors. The sequencing sample was made of blood. The receptors derive from a girl aged 2-10 years with multiple sclerosis.

In its sample, this clonotype was seen a few times. J is TRBJ2-1 and V is TRBV18; 13 bases map to TRBD2. The CDR3 consists of 16 residues. The junction had 4 bases not matched to a gene; V was cut back by 3 bases and J by 5 bases. The V gene's germline CDR1 is KGHSH and CDR2 LQKENI. The CDR3 here is CASSPSGLAGDNEQFF. The CDR3 DNA reads as TGTGCCAGCTCACCCAGCGGACTAGCGGGAGACAATGAGCAGTTCTTC. Supplemented by reference TRBV18 and TRBJ2-1, the full variable domain reads NAGVMQNPRHLVRRRGQEARLRCSPMKGHSHVYWYRQLPEEGLKFMVYLQKENIIDESGMPKERFSAEFPKEGPSILRIQQVVRGDSAAYFCASSPSGLAGDNEQFFGPGTRLTVL.

The rearrangement links TRBV12-3 or TRBV12-4 to TRBJ2-1; 13 bases align to TRBD2. This CDR3 spans 16 amino acids. V shed 7 bases and J 1 base; nucleotides not matched to a gene: 4. This CDR3 reads CASTRTSGGSYNEQFF. Written as DNA, the CDR3 is TGTGCCAGCACCCGGACTAGCGGGGGATCCTACAATGAGCAGTTCTTC.

The chain links TRBV6-1 to TRBJ2-5; TRBD2 aligns across 8 bases. The end of the DNA aligns better with TRBJ2-7, so the J call may be wrong. CDR3 size: 12 residues. CDR1 MNHNS and CDR2 SASEGT come from the germline V gene. CDR3: CASKSGSHEQYF. CDR3 in DNA: TGTGCCAGCAAAAGCGGGAGTCACGAGCAGTACTTC.

This clonotype was observed a handful of times. V is TRBV29-1 and J is TRBJ2-4, with unresolved D. The CDR3 consists of 13 residues. Germline-derived CDR1 and CDR2 are SQVTM and ANQGSEA. Trimming removed 7 bases from V and 0 bases from J, with 10 bases in between. CDR3 sequence: CSAWGLAKNIQYF. The CDR3 bases are TGCAGCGCCTGGGGATTAGCCAAAAACATTCAGTACTTC.

The V call is TRBV3-1, the J call TRBJ2-5, with a weak D call TRBD1 (5 bases). Trimming removed 0 bases at V and 4 bases at J, with 12 bases between. The CDR3 covers 15 residues. Germline values: CDR1 LGHDT, CDR2 YNNKEL (reference sequence). The CDR3 nucleotides are TGTGCCAGCAGCCAAGAATCAGGGATAGGAGAGACCCAGTACTTC. This encodes CASSQESGIGETQYF.

This chain uses TRBV27 with TRBJ2-3; D gene uncertain. Trimming stripped 2 bases from V and 2 bases from J, with 8 bases between. Germline V gene data show CDR1 as MNHEY and CDR2 as SMNVEV (reference sequence). This CDR3 is built from 14 residues. This CDR3 is CASSLVFPTDTQYF. The DNA of the CDR3 is TGTGCCAGCAGTTTAGTTTTCCCCACAGATACGCAGTATTTT.

V and J are TRBV5-1 and TRBJ1-2, with TRBD1 as a possible D gene (5 bases). In germline, CDR1 is SGHRS, CDR2 YFSETQ. The CDR3 consists of 15 residues. Trimming took off 4 bases at V and 5 bases at J, with 18 bases between the two ends. CDR3 region: CASSDTGARPYGYTF. Here the CDR3 DNA reads TGCGCCAGCAGCGATACAGGAGCCCGACCTTATGGCTACACCTTC.

The V and J genes are TRBV29-1 and TRBJ2-5, with 15 bases matching TRBD2. With 6 bases clipped from V and 0 bases from J, the junction kept 8 bases outside the gene matches. The CDR3 contains 17 residues. From germline, CDR1 is SQVTM and CDR2 ANQGSEA. The CDR3: CSVAGLAGGTYQETQYF. DNA of the CDR3: TGCAGCGTCGCCGGACTAGCGGGAGGGACGTACCAAGAGACCCAGTACTTC.

The chain links TRBV7-8 to TRBJ2-7; D gene uncertain. Germline values: CDR1 SGHVS, CDR2 FQNEAQ. The CDR3 is 12 amino acids. Trimming cost V 8 bases and J 0 bases, with 8 bases left between them. CDR3 DNA: TGTGCCAGCCCCCAGAGCTCCTACGAGCAGTACTTC. Its translation is CASPQSSYEQYF.

V and J are TRBV11-2 and TRBJ2-5, with D tentatively TRBD2 (5 bases). The germline gives CDR1 SGHAT, CDR2 FQNNGV. Trimming took 6 bases from V and 4 from J, leaving 18 bases between them. This CDR3 contains 15 residues. CDR3 protein: CASRRLRGSGETQYF. CDR3 sequence (DNA): TGTGCCAGCAGACGACTCCGGGGATCGGGAGAGACCCAGTACTTC.

The chain joins TRBV7-2 to TRBJ2-3; 8 bases are a match to TRBD2. The CDR3 is 15 residues long. Germline V CDR1 and CDR2: SGHTA, FQGNSA. V was pared by 3 bases and J by 1 base, with 3 bases of the junction left unmatched. The chain's CDR3 is CASSLTSAGTDTQYF. CDR3 coding DNA: TGTGCCAGCAGCTTGACTAGCGCCGGCACAGATACGCAGTATTTT. The complete variable domain, with remaining parts taken from reference TRBV7-2 and TRBJ2-3, reads GAGVSQSPSNKVTEKGKDVELRCDPISGHTALYWYRQSLGQGLEFLIYFQGNSAPDKSGLPSDRFSAERTGGSVSTLTIQRTQQEDSAVYLCASSLTSAGTDTQYFGPGTRLTVL.

This clonotype was counted a few times. For the CDR3, the DNA is TGTGCCACCAGTGATTTTCGGCTACTAGCGGGGGGCCTGAACACCGGGGAGCTGTTTTTT. Amino acids: CATSDFRLLAGGLNTGELFF. V and J are TRBV24-1 and TRBJ2-2, with 12 bases aligning to TRBD2. Germline V CDR1 and CDR2: KGHDR, SFDVKD. V dropped 1 base and J dropped 1; count of bases not matched to a gene: 9. The CDR3 extends over 20 amino acids.

This clonotype turned up a few times. The chain links TRBV20-1 to TRBJ2-1; D not resolved. The CDR3 is made up of 14 amino acids. Germline CDR1 and CDR2: DFQATT and SNEGSKA (reference sequence). Trimming stripped 6 bases from V and 0 bases from J, with 12 bases between. CDR3 DNA sequence: TGCAGTGCCGCCGGTGTTAGCTCCTACAATGAGCAGTTCTTC. The encoded protein is CSAAGVSSYNEQFF.

The chain employs TRBV20-1 and TRBJ2-5, with 10 bases lining up with TRBD2. The last part of the DNA fits TRBJ2-7 better; the J call may be wrong. Germline CDR1 is DFQATT and CDR2 is SNEGSKA (reference sequence). CDR3 size: 13 residues. The CDR3 spells CSARTLAGVEQYF. The CDR3 nucleotides are TGCAGTGCTAGAACCCTAGCGGGAGTCGAGCAGTACTTC.

This clonotype appeared a single time. One junction end does not reproduce the germline sequence, and a read error may be involved. V is TRBV24-1 and J is TRBJ2-1, with D perhaps TRBD2 (6 bases). The CDR3 spans 15 residues. Germline V lookup: CDR1 KGHDR, CDR2 SFDVKD. The CDR3 protein is CATSDTRDSDNEQFF. CDR3 coding DNA: TGTGCCACCAGTGATACCCGGGACTCCGACAATGAGCAGTTCTTC.

This clonotype appeared a few times. This sequence joins TRBV5-1 and TRBJ2-5; a possible D gene is TRBD1 (6 bases). CDR3 length: 18 amino acids. V was clipped by 2 bases and J by 1 base, with 21 bases between them. The germline V gene has CDR1 SGHRS and CDR2 YFSETQ. CDR3 coding DNA: TGCGCCAGCAGCTTAGGGTCTCACCTCCGAGGGGGCCAAGAGACCCAGTACTTC. As protein: CASSLGSHLRGGQETQYF.

The chain links TRBV7-8 to TRBJ2-7; the D is unclear. Germline CDR1 reads SGHVS; CDR2 reads FQNEAQ. The CDR3 totals 16 residues. V lost 2 bases and J 10 bases, leaving 24 bases between the germline ends. CDR3 DNA: TGTGCCAGCAGCTTATCTCGGGCGGCAGCCCAAGACACCCAGTACTTC. Translation: CASSLSRAAAQDTQYF. The full variable domain, rest sourced from reference TRBV7-8 and TRBJ2-7, is GAGVSQSPRYKVAKRGQDVALRCDPISGHVSLFWYQQALGQGPEFLTYFQNEAQLDKSGLPSDRFFAERPEGSVSTLKIQRTQQEDSAVYLCASSLSRAAAQDTQYFGPGTRLTVT.

This clonotype has more than one count but fewer than ten. This chain links TRBV12-5 with TRBJ2-5, with D perhaps given as TRBD1 or TRBD2 (5 bases each). Trimming took off 8 bases at V and 5 bases at J, with 15 bases between the two ends. The CDR3 is made up of 13 amino acids. CDR1 and CDR2 from the germline V gene are LGHNT and FRNRAP. CDR3 DNA sequence: TGTGCTAGTAGGGCAGGGAGATTGGAGACCCAGTACTTC. Translated: CASRAGRLETQYF.

The chain joins TRBV12-3 or TRBV12-4 to TRBJ1-5; 7 nucleotides agree with TRBD1. The CDR3 is made up of 14 amino acids. V trimming: 6 bases; J trimming: 5 bases; junction bases outside the gene matches: 7. The CDR3 nucleotides read TGTGCCAGCAGAACCGGGACAGCGGATCAGCCCCAGCATTTT. Translated: CASRTGTADQPQHF.